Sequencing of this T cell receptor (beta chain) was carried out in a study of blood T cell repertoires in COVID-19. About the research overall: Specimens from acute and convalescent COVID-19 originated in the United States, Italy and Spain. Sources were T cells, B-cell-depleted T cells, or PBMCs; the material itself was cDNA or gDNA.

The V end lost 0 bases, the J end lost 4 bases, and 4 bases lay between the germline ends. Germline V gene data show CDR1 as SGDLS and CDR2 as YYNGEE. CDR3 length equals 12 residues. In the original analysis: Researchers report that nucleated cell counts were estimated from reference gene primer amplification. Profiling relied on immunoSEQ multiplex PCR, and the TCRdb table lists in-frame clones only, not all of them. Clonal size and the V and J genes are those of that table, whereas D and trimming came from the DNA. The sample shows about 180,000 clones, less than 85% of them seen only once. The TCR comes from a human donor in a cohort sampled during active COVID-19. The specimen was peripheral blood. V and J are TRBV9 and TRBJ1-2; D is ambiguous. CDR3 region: CASSVDGYGYTF. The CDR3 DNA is TGTGCCAGCAGCGTAGACGGCTATGGCTACACCTTC.